A selection of T cell receptor beta chains follows, all from one sample in a study of identifying expanded T cells in peripheral blood. This table comes from immunoSEQ multiplex PCR, and its TCRdb copy is limited to in-frame clones, with some not included. The repertoire holds approximately 63,000 clones, approximately 89% seen once, with 4.7% in the top ten. The source material was blood. The receptors here all came from a person aged 18 to 75 in good health. The CDR3 runs from the conserved cysteine through the conserved F or W. Each record gives: V gene, clone size, D gene, J gene, CDR3 DNA, CDR3 protein. D genes are given only for firm matches. Only part of the rows carry a size: once, few, many, or a class if the clone is expanded.

TRBV28,-,-,TRBJ2-7,TGTGCCAGCAGTTCTCCCTACGAGCAGTACTTC,CASSSPYEQYF
TRBV10-1,few,-,TRBJ1-1,TGCGCCAGCACGGCAACAGGGAGCACTGAAGCTTTCTTT,CASTATGSTEAFF
TRBV2,-,-,TRBJ1-5,TGTGCCAGCAGCCGACATTTGACAGTAGATTATCAGCCCCAGCATTTT,CASSRHLTVDYQPQHF
TRBV28,-,TRBD1,TRBJ2-3,TGTGCCAGCAGGTTCAAAGGAAAATGGGGACAGACAACCACAGATACGCAGTATTTT,CASRFKGKWGQTTTDTQYF
TRBV12-5,-,-,TRBJ2-1,TGTGCTAGTGTTCGCGACAATGAGCAGTTCTTC,CASVRDNEQFF
TRBV9,once,-,TRBJ2-5,TGTGCCAGCAGCGTAGATGGACGGGTGGAGACCCAGTACTTC,CASSVDGRVETQYF
TRBV6-1,-,-,TRBJ2-6,TGTGCCAGCAGTGAAGAGGGGGCTGGGGCCAACGTCCTGACTTTC,CASSEEGAGANVLTF
TRBV27,-,-,TRBJ2-7,TGTGCCAGCAGTTTAGGAACAGGGTCCTACGAGCAGTACTTC,CASSLGTGSYEQYF
TRBV27,-,TRBD1,TRBJ1-1,TGTGCCAGCAGTTTCGGGACAGGGTTGAACACTGAAGCTTTCTTT,CASSFGTGLNTEAFF
TRBV5-5,-,-,TRBJ2-2,TGTGCCAGCAGCCAGATCACAGGGTCGGCCGGGGAGCTGTTTTTT,CASSQITGSAGELFF